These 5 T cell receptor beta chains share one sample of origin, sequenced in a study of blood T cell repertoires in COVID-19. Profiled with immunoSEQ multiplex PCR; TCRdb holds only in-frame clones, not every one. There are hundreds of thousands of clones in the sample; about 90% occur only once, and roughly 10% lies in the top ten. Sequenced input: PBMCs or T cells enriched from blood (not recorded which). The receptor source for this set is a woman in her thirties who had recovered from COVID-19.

CDR3 nucleotide sequence: TGTGCCAGCTCACCACAACCCCAGGCTCCCACTGAAGCTTTCTTT. It codes for CASSPQPQAPTEAFF. The V and J genes are TRBV18 and TRBJ1-1; D gene uncertain. The CDR3 covers 15 residues. Between the trimmed V and J ends, which lost 1 base and 4 bases, there was a span of 13 bases. Germline lookup yields CDR1 KGHSH and CDR2 LQKENI.

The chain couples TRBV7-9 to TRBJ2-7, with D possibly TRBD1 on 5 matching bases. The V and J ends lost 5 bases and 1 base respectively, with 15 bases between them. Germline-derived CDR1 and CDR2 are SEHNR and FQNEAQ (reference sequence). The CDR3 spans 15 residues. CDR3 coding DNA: TGTGCCAGCAGCCCCCAAGGGGTCTTTTCCTACGAGCAGTACTTC. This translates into CASSPQGVFSYEQYF.

In nucleotides, the CDR3 is TGTGCCAGCAGCTTGGAGGGGTTCATTTACTATGGCTACACCTTC. Its protein is CASSLEGFIYYGYTF. The V call is TRBV5-6, the J call TRBJ1-2; weak D call: TRBD1 (5 bases). CDR1 is SGHDT and CDR2 is YYEEEE in the germline V gene. The CDR3 consists of 15 residues. With 0 bases removed from V and 3 bases from J, the gap between germline ends came to 12 bases. Drawing the rest from reference TRBV5-6 and TRBJ1-2, the complete variable domain is DAGVTQSPTHLIKTRGQQVTLRCSPKSGHDTVSWYQQALGQGPQFIFQYYEEEERQRGNFPDRFSGHQFPNYSSELNVNALLLGDSALYLCASSLEGFIYYGYTFGSGTRLTVV.

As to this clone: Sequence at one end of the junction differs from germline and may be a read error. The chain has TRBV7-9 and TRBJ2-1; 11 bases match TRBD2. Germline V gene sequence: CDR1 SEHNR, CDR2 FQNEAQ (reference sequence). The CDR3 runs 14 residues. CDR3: CASSPRAPGTSGIF. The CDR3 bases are TGTGCCAGCAGCCCGAGGGCCCCCGGGACTAGCGGAATCTTC.

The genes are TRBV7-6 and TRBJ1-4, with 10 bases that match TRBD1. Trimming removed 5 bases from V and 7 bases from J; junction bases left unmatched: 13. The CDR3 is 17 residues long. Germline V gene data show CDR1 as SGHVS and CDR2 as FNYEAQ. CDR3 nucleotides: TGTGCCAGCAGCCAAGGACAGGGGGGAGGTCTGAGTGAAAAACTGTTTTTT. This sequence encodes CASSQGQGGGLSEKLFF.